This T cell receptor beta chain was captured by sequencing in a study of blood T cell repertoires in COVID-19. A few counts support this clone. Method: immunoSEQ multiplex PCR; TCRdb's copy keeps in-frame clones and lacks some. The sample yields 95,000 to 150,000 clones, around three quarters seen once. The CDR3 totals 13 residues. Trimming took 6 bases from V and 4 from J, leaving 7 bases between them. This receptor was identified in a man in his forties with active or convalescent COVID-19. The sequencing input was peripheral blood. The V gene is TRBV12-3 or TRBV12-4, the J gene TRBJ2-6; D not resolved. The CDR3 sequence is CASSPKGANVLTF. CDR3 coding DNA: TGTGCCAGCAGCCCTAAAGGGGCCAACGTCCTGACTTTC.